The 27 T cell receptor beta chains below come from one sample, sequenced in a study of human T cells and chemical hapten exposure (dated by TCRdb to the early 2020s). Read against the paper, the sample's time point label means: patch test 3, about 24 weeks after DPC sensitization. The sample's treatment or condition label, decoded: therapeutic diphenylcyclopropenone sensitization with weekly scalp DPC. Preparation of the library involved RACE. TCRdb lists the instrument as NextSeq 500. The public reads were quality trimmed at Q25 with fastp and then assembled into clones with MiXCR by TCRdb, keeping productive beta chains. Every entry covers one CDR3 protein and lists the most common genes and DNA from its rows. Recorded for this sample are about 190,000 distinct CDR3 sequences; about 22% of them occurred a single time. The ten top clones hold 2.5% of the sample. The specimen was whole blood, collected in connection with sensitization to the hapten diphenylcyclopropenone (DPC). These receptors were collected from a middle-aged woman with alopecia areata. Some clones in this sample may be carry-over from other donors' samples.

This clonotype was detected a few times. The V gene is TRBV20-1, the J gene TRBJ2-1; D uncertain. The CDR3 extends over 15 amino acids. CDR1 and CDR2 (germline): DFQATT, SNEGSKA (reference sequence). V gave up 6 bases and J gave up 3 bases, with 18 bases separating them. The CDR3 spells CSAQSPAKSYNEQFF. CDR3 DNA sequence: TGCAGTGCGCAATCGCCGGCTAAAAGCTACAATGAGCAGTTCTTC.

The CDR3 sequence is CASRSRPWSSYNEQFF. CDR3 coding DNA: TGTGCCAGCAGATCGCGTCCTTGGAGCTCCTACAATGAGCAGTTCTTC. The rearrangement uses TRBV6-5 and TRBJ2-1; D not certain. The CDR3 totals 16 residues. V gave up 6 bases and J gave up 0 bases, with 15 bases separating them. CDR1 is MNHEY, CDR2 SVGAGI, per germline.

The genes are TRBV7-3 and TRBJ2-1; TRBD1 matches at 8 bases. The trim removed 4 bases at V and 0 bases at J, leaving 2 bases unmatched. The germline V gene encodes CDR1 SGHTA and CDR2 FQGTGA. This CDR3 spans 15 amino acids. The CDR3 bases are TGTGCCAGCAGCTATACAGGGGGCTCCTACAATGAGCAGTTCTTC. Amino acids: CASSYTGGSYNEQFF. The complete variable domain, with remaining parts taken from reference TRBV7-3 and TRBJ2-1, reads GAGVSQTPSNKVTEKGKYVELRCDPISGHTALYWYRQSLGQGPEFLIYFQGTGAADDSGLPNDRFFAVRPEGSVSTLKIQRTERGDSAVYLCASSYTGGSYNEQFFGPGTRLTVL.

This chain joins TRBV6-6 and TRBJ2-5; 9 bases line up with TRBD1. In germline, CDR1 is MNHNY, CDR2 SVGAGI (reference sequence). V dropped 0 bases and J dropped 3; count of bases not matched to a gene: 5. This CDR3 comprises 16 residues. Written as DNA, the CDR3 is TGTGCCAGCAGTTACTCCCGACAGGGGGGTAAAGAGACCCAGTACTTC. It codes for CASSYSRQGGKETQYF.

The V call is TRBV12-3 or TRBV12-4, the J call TRBJ2-3; D unclear. V lost 3 bases and J 6 bases, leaving 16 bases between the germline ends. This CDR3 spans 15 amino acids. CDR3 sequence reads: CASSLGWQPDDTQYF. The CDR3 nucleotides are TGTGCCAGCAGTTTGGGGTGGCAGCCTGACGATACGCAGTATTTT.

This clonotype was counted only a few times. V and J are TRBV5-6 and TRBJ2-3, with 7 positions matching TRBD1. Trimming at V came to 4 bases and at J to 2 bases, leaving 7 bases not matched to a gene. There are 15 residues in the CDR3. In germline, CDR1 is SGHDT, CDR2 YYEEEE. CDR3 in DNA: TGTGCCAGCAGCCGCAGACAGGGCCTCACAGATACGCAGTATTTT. It codes for CASSRRQGLTDTQYF.

The chain links TRBV3-1 to TRBJ1-6, with TRBD1 as a possible D gene (5 bases). V was clipped by 4 bases and J by 11 bases, with 15 bases between them. Looked up from germline, CDR1 is LGHDT and CDR2 is YNNKEL (reference sequence). The CDR3 extends over 14 amino acids. The CDR3, as DNA: TGTGCCAGCAGCCCTGGGACGCCGGGCGCACCCCTCCACTTT. The encoded protein is CASSPGTPGAPLHF.

The chain combines TRBV7-8 with TRBJ2-1; TRBD1 matches at 8 bases. The CDR3 length is 16 residues. Germline V gene sequence: CDR1 SGHVS, CDR2 FQNEAQ. Germline trimming cut 0 bases from V and 4 bases from J; bases unmatched to any gene: 5. CDR3 amino acids: CASSLAGQGRYNEQFF. Here the CDR3 DNA reads TGTGCCAGCAGCTTAGCTGGACAGGGAAGGTACAATGAGCAGTTCTTC.

This clonotype was detected only a few times. The chain employs TRBV20-1 and TRBJ1-1, with a possible D match to TRBD1 (6 bases). Looked up from germline, CDR1 is DFQATT and CDR2 is SNEGSKA (reference sequence). Between the trimmed V and J ends, which lost 6 bases and 6 bases, there was a span of 14 bases. The CDR3 contains 12 residues. The CDR3 DNA reads TGCAGTGCACAGGGTGTGCGCGCTGAAGCTTTCTTT. Its translation is CSAQGVRAEAFF.

This clonotype was seen more than once but under ten times. This chain joins TRBV5-6 and TRBJ1-6, with a weak D call TRBD1 (6 bases). Germline CDR1 is SGHDT and CDR2 is YYEEEE. The CDR3 has 15 amino acids. Deletions cut 3 bases from V and 7 bases from J, with 14 bases between. The CDR3 DNA sequence: TGTGCCAGCAGCTGGCGGACAGCCTTAAATTCACCCCTCCACTTT. It codes for CASSWRTALNSPLHF.

This rearrangement joins TRBV20-1 to TRBJ2-7, with TRBD2 identical over 12 bases. Germline loops: CDR1 DFQATT, CDR2 SNEGSKA (reference sequence). J gave up 4 bases and V 2 bases, and 6 bases lay outside the gene matches. This CDR3 region has 15 residues. The CDR3 nucleotides read TGCAGTGCTAGAAGGCTAGCGGGAGGGCCGTACGAGCAGTACTTC. As protein: CSARRLAGGPYEQYF.

The rearrangement links TRBV7-2 to TRBJ2-5; 10 nucleotides match TRBD1. This CDR3 has 16 residues. Germline lookup yields CDR1 SGHTA and CDR2 FQGNSA. Trimming removed 2 bases from V and 2 bases from J; junction bases left unmatched: 5. CDR3 nucleotides: TGTGCCAGCAGCTTATGGGGACAGGGGAGGCAAGAGACCCAGTACTTC. This translates into CASSLWGQGRQETQYF.

The chain joins TRBV28 to TRBJ2-1; TRBD2 matches at 9 bases. Germline V gene data show CDR1 as MDHEN and CDR2 as SYDVKM. The CDR3 sequence is 17 residues long. The junction had 14 bases not matched to a gene; V was cut back by 6 bases and J by 5 bases. The CDR3 sequence is CASSPSGTSRPNNEQFF. CDR3 coding DNA: TGTGCCAGCAGCCCGTCGGGGACTAGCAGGCCTAACAATGAGCAGTTCTTC.

The table lists this clonotype with a few counts. This chain connects TRBV28 to TRBJ1-4, with 8 bases matching TRBD1. V was clipped by 6 bases and J by 5 bases; unmatched bases: 8. In germline, CDR1 is MDHEN, CDR2 SYDVKM. The CDR3 is 15 amino acids. The CDR3, as DNA: TGTGCCAGCAGCGCCCCAGGGGGCGGGAATGAAAAACTGTTTTTT. Protein sequence: CASSAPGGGNEKLFF. The whole variable domain, filled in from reference TRBV28 and TRBJ1-4, reads DVKVTQSSRYLVKRTGEKVFLECVQDMDHENMFWYRQDPGLGLRLIYFSYDVKMKEKGDIPEGYSVSREKKERFSLILESASTNQTSMYLCASSAPGGGNEKLFFGSGTQLSVL.

This clonotype came up many times. CDR3 sequence: CASSSGQVSLEQYF. In DNA, the CDR3 is TGCGCCAGCAGCTCGGGACAGGTTTCTCTCGAGCAGTACTTC. The V gene is TRBV5-1, the J gene TRBJ2-7; 8 bases are a match to TRBD1. Germline V gene data show CDR1 as SGHRS and CDR2 as YFSETQ. Trimming at V came to 3 bases and at J to 6 bases, leaving 8 bases not matched to a gene. CDR3 length equals 14 residues.

This clonotype was found a few times. This chain uses TRBV7-2 with TRBJ2-3; possibly TRBD1 for D (6 bases). The CDR3 is 13 residues long. Germline V gene sequence: CDR1 SGHTA, CDR2 FQGNSA. The V and J ends lost 5 bases and 6 bases respectively, with 12 bases between them. The CDR3 loop reads CASSRQVPDTQYF. CDR3 sequence (DNA): TGTGCCAGCAGCCGACAGGTCCCGGATACGCAGTATTTT.

This clonotype came up a few times. V gene TRBV7-9 combines with J gene TRBJ2-7, with D possibly being TRBD1 (6 bases). CDR3 length equals 12 residues. The germline V and J ends were trimmed by 5 bases and 6 bases, with 11 bases remaining between them. Germline CDR1 SEHNR, CDR2 FQNEAQ (reference sequence). CDR3: CASSQGWSEQYF. The CDR3 nucleotides are TGTGCCAGCAGCCAGGGGTGGAGCGAGCAGTACTTC.

This CDR3 is CASSPPSRGAYEQYF. The CDR3 nucleotides read TGTGCCAGCTCACCACCGTCCCGAGGAGCCTACGAGCAGTACTTC. The rearrangement links TRBV18 to TRBJ2-7; no clear D. The CDR3 loop spans 15 amino acids. Germline V gene lookup returns CDR1 KGHSH and CDR2 LQKENI. V dropped 0 bases and J dropped 2 bases, with 11 bases sitting between them.

The rearrangement joins TRBV6-6 to TRBJ1-1; D uncertain. The CDR3 runs to 11 residues. Germline assignment: CDR1 MNHNY and CDR2 SVGAGI (reference sequence). V lost 5 bases and J lost 5, with 6 bases in between. CDR3 amino acids: CASSGNTEAFF. The CDR3, as DNA: TGTGCCAGCAGTGGGAATACTGAAGCTTTCTTT.

This rearrangement joins TRBV5-4 to TRBJ2-2; D may be TRBD1 (6 bases). Per germline, CDR1 SGHNT and CDR2 YYREEE (reference sequence). The V end lost 4 bases, the J end lost 2 bases, and 15 bases lay between the germline ends. The CDR3 is 16 residues long. DNA of the CDR3: TGTGCCAGCAGCCAAGGGCCAGGGGATAACACCGGGGAGCTGTTTTTT. Encoded protein: CASSQGPGDNTGELFF.

The V call is TRBV28, the J call TRBJ2-7; tentative D call: TRBD1 (5 bases). The CDR3 has 13 amino acids. V lost 9 bases, J lost 0 bases, and 12 bases lay in between. The germline gives CDR1 MDHEN, CDR2 SYDVKM. As DNA, the CDR3 is TGTGCCAGTAGGGGCCTGCCCTCCTACGAGCAGTACTTC. This codes for CASRGLPSYEQYF.

In its sample, this clonotype was seen a few times. This chain connects TRBV29-1 to TRBJ2-3, with D maybe TRBD1 (6 bases). The germline V gene encodes CDR1 SQVTM and CDR2 ANQGSEA. The CDR3 has 12 residues. Trimming removed 3 bases from V and 5 bases from J, with 9 bases in between. CDR3 in amino acids: CSVDQGKDTQYF. The CDR3 DNA reads TGCAGCGTTGATCAGGGGAAAGATACGCAGTATTTT.

The genes are TRBV27 and TRBJ1-1, with 9 bases lining up with TRBD1. V was pared by 6 bases and J by 5 bases, with 10 bases of the junction left unmatched. The CDR3 sequence is 15 residues long. CDR1 MNHEY and CDR2 SMNVEV come from the germline V gene (reference sequence). CDR3 region: CASSPRQGVGTEAFF. As DNA, the CDR3 is TGTGCCAGCAGCCCTAGACAGGGGGTTGGGACTGAAGCTTTCTTT.

This clonotype was seen a handful of times. The V and J genes are TRBV27 and TRBJ1-2; 8 bases are a match to TRBD1. V shed 7 bases, J shed 4 bases, and the junction held 11 bases outside the gene matches. Germline V gene data show CDR1 as MNHEY and CDR2 as SMNVEV (reference sequence). CDR3 length: 15 residues. The CDR3, as DNA: TGTGCCAGCACCTCCCCCGGACAGGGTAGCTATGGCTACACCTTC. It encodes CASTSPGQGSYGYTF.

This chain links TRBV28 with TRBJ1-2; D may be TRBD1 (6 bases). The V gene lost 6 bases and the J gene lost 2 bases, with 19 bases spanning the gap. This CDR3 spans 16 amino acids. Germline loops: CDR1 MDHEN, CDR2 SYDVKM. In DNA form, the CDR3 reads TGTGCCAGCAGCCACCCTCCGGGACAAGGCAACTATGGCTACACCTTC. Protein product: CASSHPPGQGNYGYTF.

The V and J genes are TRBV5-4 and TRBJ2-7; the match to TRBD1 covers 10 bases. This CDR3 is 15 amino acids long. CDR1 is SGHNT, CDR2 YYREEE, per germline (reference sequence). Trimming took 4 bases from V and 3 from J; bases not matched to a gene: 7. CDR3 protein: CASSPGQGRGYEQYF. The CDR3 DNA reads as TGTGCCAGCAGCCCGGGACAGGGGCGTGGCTACGAGCAGTACTTC.

The CDR3 reads CASSYAGYDEKLFF. In nucleotides, the CDR3 is TGTGCCAGCAGTTACGCGGGGTACGATGAAAAACTGTTTTTT. The chain couples TRBV6-6 to TRBJ1-4, with D uncertain. CDR3 length: 14 amino acids. The germline V gene has CDR1 MNHNY and CDR2 SVGAGI (reference sequence). V dropped 2 bases and J dropped 6 bases, with 10 bases sitting between them.